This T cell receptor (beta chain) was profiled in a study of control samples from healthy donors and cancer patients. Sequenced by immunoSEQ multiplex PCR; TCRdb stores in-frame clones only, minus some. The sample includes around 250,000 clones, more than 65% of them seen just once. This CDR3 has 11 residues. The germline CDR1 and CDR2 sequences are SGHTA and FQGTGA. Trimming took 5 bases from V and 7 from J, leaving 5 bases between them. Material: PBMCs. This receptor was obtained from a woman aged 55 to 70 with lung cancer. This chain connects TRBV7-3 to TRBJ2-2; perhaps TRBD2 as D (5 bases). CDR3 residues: CASSAGGELFF. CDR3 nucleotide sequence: TGTGCCAGCAGCGCGGGCGGGGAGCTGTTTTTT. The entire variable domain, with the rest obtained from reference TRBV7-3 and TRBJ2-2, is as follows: GAGVSQTPSNKVTEKGKYVELRCDPISGHTALYWYRQSLGQGPEFLIYFQGTGAADDSGLPNDRFFAVRPEGSVSTLKIQRTERGDSAVYLCASSAGGELFFGEGSRLTVL.